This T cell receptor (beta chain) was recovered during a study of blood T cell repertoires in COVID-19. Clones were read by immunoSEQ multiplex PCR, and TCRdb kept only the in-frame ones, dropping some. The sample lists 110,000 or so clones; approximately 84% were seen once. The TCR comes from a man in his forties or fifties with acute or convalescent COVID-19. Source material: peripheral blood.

The CDR3 DNA follows: TGTGCCATCAGTGAGTCGACTTACAGGGACACCTACGAGCAGTACTTC. Its translation is CAISESTYRDTYEQYF. The chain is built from TRBV10-3 and TRBJ2-7, with TRBD1 as a possible D gene (6 bases). CDR3 length: 16 amino acids. Per the germline V gene, CDR1 is ENHRY and CDR2 is SYGVKD. V was clipped by 0 bases and J by 2 bases, with 14 bases between them.